The source of this T cell receptor (beta chain) is a study of T cell responses to AZD1222 COVID-19 vaccine. Assay: immunoSEQ multiplex PCR; the TCRdb copy retains only in-frame clones and omits some. The table lists around 140,000 clones, 80% to 90% of them singletons. Study conclusions and caveats: White British people made up most donors, females outnumbered males, and clonal diversity was possibly underestimated.

CDR3 length: 16 amino acids. Per the germline V gene, CDR1 is LNHDA and CDR2 is SQIVND (reference sequence). Trimming took off 5 bases at V and 0 bases at J, with 16 bases between the two ends. As for this clone: Its antigen is not known.

V usage is TRBV19 and J usage is TRBJ1-2, with D unresolved. Specimen: peripheral blood, collected on day 0 of AZD1222 vaccination. The clonotype comes from an adult in good health. CDR3 protein: CASSPYGSIANYGYTF. The CDR3, as DNA: TGTGCCAGTAGTCCCTACGGTTCTATTGCTAACTATGGCTACACCTTC.